This TCR beta chain was identified in a study of a mutant IDH1 vaccine in newly diagnosed glioma. This clone was counted once. The antigen is not known. General observations from the study: Detectable vaccine-induced immune responses arose in 93.3% of patients.

Here immunoSEQ multiplex PCR was the method, and the copy in TCRdb shows in-frame clones only, minus some. The sample records 77,000 or so clones, 75% to 90% being singletons. Time point: week 47, end of study. Vaccine doses each comprised 300 ug of mutant IDH1 20-mer peptide, with topical imiquimod. V lost 1 base, J lost 5 bases, and 7 bases stayed unmatched. Germline CDR1 and CDR2: LGHNA and YSLEER. The CDR3 is made up of 16 amino acids. The chain is built from TRBV4-3 and TRBJ2-1; 8 bases agree with TRBD2. The clonotype originates from a middle-aged man with glioma. The input for sequencing was PBMCs, taken from a glioma patient whose treatment included an IDH1 peptide vaccine. The CDR3, as DNA: TGCGCCAGCAGCCAAGTAGTGACTAGCGACAACAATGAGCAGTTCTTC. Translation: CASSQVVTSDNNEQFF.